These 6 T cell receptor beta chains came from one sample sequenced in a study of blood T cell repertoires in COVID-19. Assay used: immunoSEQ multiplex PCR; TCRdb lists only in-frame clones, some missing. The profile shows about 73,000 clones, around 80% of them singletons. Sequencing used peripheral blood. The receptors shown here come from a man older than 75 with active or convalescent COVID-19.

The chain combines TRBV19 with TRBJ2-1; tentative D call: TRBD1 (5 bases). The V end lost 5 bases, the J end lost 6 bases, and 14 bases lay between the germline ends. This CDR3 spans 14 amino acids. Germline CDR1 is LNHDA and CDR2 is SQIVND (reference sequence). CDR3 sequence (DNA): TGTGCCAGTAGTGGGGTCCTACAGGTCAATGAGCAGTTCTTC. It translates to CASSGVLQVNEQFF.

This sequence joins TRBV30 and TRBJ2-5, with D uncertain. The CDR3 contains 13 residues. V was pared by 4 bases and J by 0 bases, with 9 bases between. Germline CDR1 is GTSNPN and CDR2 is SVGIG (reference sequence). CDR3 coding DNA: TGTGCCTGGATGCCTAGAAACCAAGAGACCCAGTACTTC. It specifies CAWMPRNQETQYF.

The V call is TRBV28, the J call TRBJ1-5; D perhaps matches TRBD1 (6 bases). The germline V gene encodes CDR1 MDHEN and CDR2 SYDVKM. The V gene lost 5 bases and the J gene lost 7 bases, with 18 bases spanning the gap. This CDR3 region has 15 residues. The CDR3 spells CASSPLGGNYQPQHF. The CDR3 region has the DNA TGTGCCAGCAGTCCCCTTGGGGGCAATTACCAGCCCCAGCATTTT.

This clone occurred a few times. V and J are TRBV4-2 and TRBJ2-7; 7 bases align to TRBD2. Germline loops: CDR1 LGHNA, CDR2 YNFKEQ. CDR3 size: 16 residues. V dropped 0 bases and J dropped 3; count of bases not matched to a gene: 8. As DNA, the CDR3 is TGTGCCAGCAGCCAAGAGGAGACTAGCCCCAGCTACGAGCAGTACTTC. The encoded protein is CASSQEETSPSYEQYF.

The V call is TRBV7-8, the J call TRBJ1-2; tentative D call: TRBD1 (5 bases). The V and J ends lost 7 bases and 4 bases respectively, with 22 bases between them. This CDR3 region has 16 residues. CDR1 is SGHVS and CDR2 is FQNEAQ in the germline V gene. In DNA form, the CDR3 reads TGTGCCAGCACCTCCAGCCGATGGGGGGTTCGCTATGGCTACACCTTC. Translation gives CASTSSRWGVRYGYTF.

The chain has TRBV29-1 and TRBJ2-3; unclear D gene. Trimming left V 4 bases short and J 4 bases short, with 12 bases between. Germline assignment: CDR1 SQVTM and CDR2 ANQGSEA. The CDR3 is made up of 13 amino acids. The CDR3 is CSVGSPSSDTQYF. DNA of the CDR3: TGCAGCGTTGGGAGTCCCTCTTCAGATACGCAGTATTTT.